This is a list of T cell receptor beta chains from one sample in a study of cytomegalovirus exposure and HLA in healthy donors. The assay was immunoSEQ multiplex PCR, and TCRdb's table has in-frame clones only and misses some. The table has 150,000 to 200,000 clones, around 80% seen once. The sequenced material came from PBMCs. The receptors derive from a woman aged 40 to 50 in good health and CMV-seropositive. CDR3s leave out the opening cysteine and the closing phenylalanine or tryptophan.

>TRBV19|TRBJ1-2
ASSIRGISYGYT
>TRBV28|TRBJ2-2
ASSLHAGFGSTGELF
>TRBV16|TRBJ1-5
ASSQEREGQPQH
>TRBV19|TRBJ1-2
ASSIRQSYGYT
>TRBV28|TRBJ2-7
ATYSGGKGEQY
>TRBV7-2|TRBJ1-1
ASSRERANTEAF
>TRBV28|TRBJ2-3
ASSLPRQGARQDTQY
>TRBV4-3|TRBJ2-5
ASSQEGLEGETQY
>TRBV7-2|TRBJ1-2
ASSSGTSGTGYT
>TRBV4-3|TRBJ2-3
ASSQDYSNYQRETDTQY
>TRBV19|TRBJ1-5
ASSMVRTLKNQPQH
>TRBV7-9|TRBJ2-7
ASSPAGFSNEQY
>TRBV6-6|TRBJ2-3
ASSYNRGTDTQY
>TRBV28|TRBJ2-3
ASSYLAGRRNTQY
>TRBV28|TRBJ2-7
ASSRARLGVYEQY
>TRBV5-4|TRBJ2-6
ASSSRTGTANVLT
>TRBV18|TRBJ2-2
ASSRETGELF
>TRBV18|TRBJ1-2
ASSPPTVPRGYT
>TRBV18|TRBJ2-7
ASSKRTSDTYEQY
>TRBV7-9|TRBJ2-7
ASSLGTSGISYEQY
>TRBV6-5|TRBJ2-4
ASSSGLAGAIQY
>TRBV7-6|TRBJ1-2
ASSLGRRDRDGYT
>TRBV30|TRBJ1-1
AYQQGSAEAF
>TRBV5-4|TRBJ2-7
ASSFGQVMYEQY
>TRBV19|TRBJ2-1
ASSRRDGTGVNEQF
>TRBV2|TRBJ1-1
ASSEVGVSGMNTEAF
>TRBV27|TRBJ2-7
ASSLSWPAYEQY